These 25 T cell receptor beta chains were sequenced from one sample in a study of T cell clonotyping in hematopoietic cell transplantation. The method was immunoSEQ multiplex PCR; TCRdb's version includes in-frame clones alone and lacks a portion of them. Among about 7,500 clones listed, approximately 90% were seen once. Material: PBMCs, obtained 180 days after allogeneic stem cell transplant. The receptors were sampled from a female patient in her 50s who had an allogeneic stem cell transplant from an unrelated donor, so the T cells may come from the graft donor. Some clones in this sample may be carry-over from other donors' samples.

The chain joins TRBV29-1 to TRBJ1-1, with D hard to call. Trimming removed 5 bases at V and 2 bases at J, with 12 bases between. CDR3 length equals 13 residues. The V gene's germline CDR1 is SQVTM and CDR2 ANQGSEA. The chain's CDR3 is CSVSGRLNTEAFF. The CDR3 nucleotides are TGCAGCGTTTCGGGCAGGTTAAACACTGAAGCTTTCTTT. The variable domain in full, with the rest retrieved from reference TRBV29-1 and TRBJ1-1, is SAVISQKPSRDICQRGTSLTIQCQVDSQVTMMFWYRQQPGQSLTLIATANQGSEATYESGFVIDKFPISRPNLTFSTLTVSNMSPEDSSIYLCSVSGRLNTEAFFGQGTRLTVV.

This clone was recorded only once. The chain combines TRBV5-1 with TRBJ2-7; unclear D gene. There are 14 residues in the CDR3. From germline, CDR1 is SGHRS and CDR2 YFSETQ. Between the trimmed V and J ends, which lost 0 bases and 1 base, there was a span of 8 bases. CDR3 sequence (DNA): TGCGCCAGCAGCTTGGGGGCAGGTTCCTACGAGCAGTACTTC. Its translation: CASSLGAGSYEQYF.

The chain couples TRBV6-1 to TRBJ1-6, with unresolved D. The CDR3 has 16 residues. Germline values: CDR1 MNHNS, CDR2 SASEGT. Trimming cost V 2 bases and J 3 bases, with 11 bases left between them. The CDR3 protein is CASSESQNLYNSPLHF. The DNA for the CDR3 is TGTGCCAGCAGTGAATCGCAAAACCTCTATAATTCACCCCTCCACTTT.

This chain joins TRBV6-4 and TRBJ2-3; D is ambiguous. The V end lost 4 bases, the J end lost 2 bases, and 7 bases lay between the germline ends. The CDR3 spans 13 residues. Germline V gene lookup returns CDR1 MRHNA and CDR2 SNTAGT. The CDR3 sequence: CASSVSPTDTQYF. CDR3 DNA sequence: TGTGCCAGCAGTGTTAGCCCCACAGATACGCAGTATTTT.

This chain links TRBV6-5 with TRBJ2-2, with a tentative D call TRBD1 (5 bases). The V and J ends lost 7 bases and 5 bases respectively, with 17 bases between them. Germline CDR1 reads MNHEY; CDR2 reads SVGAGI. The CDR3 is 15 residues long. The chain's CDR3 is CASTIRQGRTGELFF. DNA for the CDR3: TGTGCCAGCACCATACGGCAGGGAAGGACCGGGGAGCTGTTTTTT.

V and J are TRBV10-3 and TRBJ2-7, with TRBD2 matching 7 bases. The CDR3 contains 14 residues. Looked up from germline, CDR1 is ENHRY and CDR2 is SYGVKD. V lost 6 bases to trimming and J lost 1 base; unmatched junction nucleotides: 6. The CDR3 loop is CAIRGGGKSYEQYV. As DNA, the CDR3 is TGTGCCATCAGGGGGGGAGGGAAGTCCTACGAGCAGTACGTC.

The V call is TRBV5-1, the J call TRBJ2-1; a weak D match, TRBD2 (6 bases). Trimming stripped 4 bases from V and 7 bases from J, with 21 bases between. CDR1 SGHRS and CDR2 YFSETQ come from the germline V gene. This CDR3 is 16 amino acids long. CDR3: CASSPPGRDSWNEQFF. CDR3 sequence (DNA): TGCGCCAGCAGCCCCCCAGGAAGGGACTCTTGGAATGAGCAGTTCTTC.

V is TRBV27 and J is TRBJ2-6, with a weak D call TRBD2 (5 bases). V lost 3 bases to trimming and J lost 0 bases, with 15 bases between them. Germline CDR1 and CDR2: MNHEY and SMNVEV (reference sequence). The CDR3 is 18 residues long. CDR3 nucleotide sequence: TGTGCCAGCAGTTTTAACAGACTATTAAGCTCTGGGGCCAACGTCCTGACTTTC. Translated, it gives CASSFNRLLSSGANVLTF. Based on the CDR3 plus reference TRBV27 and TRBJ2-6, the full variable domain is EAQVTQNPRYLITVTGKKLTVTCSQNMNHEYMSWYRQDPGLGLRQIYYSMNVEVTDKGDVPEGYKVSRKEKRNFPLILESPSPNQTSLYFCASSFNRLLSSGANVLTFGAGSRLTVL.

V is TRBV4-2 and J is TRBJ1-1, with D unclear. Germline CDR1 reads LGHNA; CDR2 reads YNFKEQ. CDR3 length: 15 amino acids. V lost 1 base to trimming and J lost 1 base, with 10 bases between them. The CDR3 protein is CASSQVAVRNTEAFF. The CDR3 nucleotides are TGTGCCAGCAGCCAAGTAGCGGTGAGGAACACTGAAGCTTTCTTT.

This chain joins TRBV18 and TRBJ2-7; TRBD2 matches 10 bases. Germline loops: CDR1 KGHSH, CDR2 LQKENI. CDR3 length: 17 residues. Trimming took 0 bases from V and 3 from J; bases not matched to a gene: 8. The DNA for the CDR3 is TGTGCCAGCTCACCACCCGCTAGCGGGAGAAGGGGCTACGAGCAGTACTTC. This translates into CASSPPASGRRGYEQYF.

This rearrangement joins TRBV6-6 to TRBJ1-1, with 7 nucleotides matching TRBD1. V gave up 10 bases and J gave up 2 bases; unmatched junction bases: 7. The CDR3 sequence is 13 residues long. CDR1 and CDR2 (germline): MNHNY, SVGAGI (reference sequence). CDR3: CATLTGINTEAFF. The CDR3 region has the DNA TGTGCCACCCTGACAGGGATTAACACTGAAGCTTTCTTT.

The chain couples TRBV6-4 to TRBJ2-2; D call uncertain. The CDR3 runs 14 residues. The germline V and J ends were trimmed by 5 bases and 6 bases, with 13 bases remaining between them. CDR1 is MRHNA, CDR2 SNTAGT, per germline. CDR3 coding DNA: TGTGCCAGCAGTCCAGATAGGTCGGCCGGGGAGCTGTTTTTT. Amino acid sequence: CASSPDRSAGELFF.

The J gene is TRBJ1-5, the V gene TRBV6-1; 7 bases match TRBD1. The CDR3 length is 21 residues. V lost 0 bases and J lost 0; bases outside the gene matches: 17. Germline CDR1 MNHNS, CDR2 SASEGT. The CDR3 reads CASSEALPYRGGLYSNQPQHF. The CDR3 bases are TGTGCCAGCAGTGAAGCTCTACCATACAGGGGAGGGCTTTATAGCAATCAGCCCCAGCATTTT.

The rearrangement joins TRBV27 to TRBJ2-1, with D perhaps matching TRBD2 (6 bases). The CDR3 loop spans 12 amino acids. Germline values: CDR1 MNHEY, CDR2 SMNVEV (reference sequence). Trimming removed 7 bases from V and 9 bases from J, with 13 bases in between. This chain's CDR3 is CASTAGPFEQFF. In DNA form, the CDR3 reads TGTGCCAGCACCGCGGGGCCCTTTGAGCAGTTCTTC.

V is TRBV9 and J is TRBJ1-1, with D possibly matching TRBD1 (6 bases). The CDR3 runs 13 residues. Germline V CDR1 and CDR2: SGDLS, YYNGEE. V was pared by 3 bases and J by 4 bases, with 10 bases between. The CDR3 DNA is TGTGCCAGCAGCGGAGGGGGATTCACTGAAGCTTTCTTT. It translates to CASSGGGFTEAFF.

The rearrangement joins TRBV7-2 to TRBJ2-6; D may correspond to TRBD1 or TRBD2 (5 bases each). V lost 0 bases and J 2 bases, leaving 5 bases between the germline ends. The germline CDR1 and CDR2 sequences are SGHTA and FQGNSA. This CDR3 spans 15 amino acids. The CDR3 DNA follows: TGTGCCAGCAGCTTAGCGGGGGCTGGGGCCAACGTCCTGACTTTC. As protein: CASSLAGAGANVLTF. The complete variable domain, with remaining parts taken from reference TRBV7-2 and TRBJ2-6, reads GAGVSQSPSNKVTEKGKDVELRCDPISGHTALYWYRQSLGQGLEFLIYFQGNSAPDKSGLPSDRFSAERTGGSVSTLTIQRTQQEDSAVYLCASSLAGAGANVLTFGAGSRLTVL.

The V call is TRBV29-1, the J call TRBJ1-5; 7 nucleotides agree with TRBD1. V trimming: 5 bases; J trimming: 2 bases; junction bases outside the gene matches: 6. Germline loops: CDR1 SQVTM, CDR2 ANQGSEA. There are 14 residues in the CDR3. As DNA, the CDR3 is TGCAGCGTTCTGACAGGGACGGGCAATCAGCCCCAGCATTTT. It encodes CSVLTGTGNQPQHF. Filled out from reference TRBV29-1 and TRBJ1-5, the complete variable domain reads SAVISQKPSRDICQRGTSLTIQCQVDSQVTMMFWYRQQPGQSLTLIATANQGSEATYESGFVIDKFPISRPNLTFSTLTVSNMSPEDSSIYLCSVLTGTGNQPQHFGDGTRLSIL.

The V call is TRBV4-1, the J call TRBJ1-2; 7 bases fit TRBD1. V was pared by 3 bases and J by 4 bases, with 5 bases of the junction left unmatched. The germline V gene has CDR1 MGHRA and CDR2 YSYEKL. The length of the CDR3 is 14 residues. The CDR3 region is CASSQRTGGYGYTF. The CDR3 DNA sequence: TGCGCCAGCAGCCAGAGGACAGGCGGCTATGGCTACACCTTC.

This chain uses TRBV4-1 with TRBJ1-1; possibly TRBD1 for D (5 bases). CDR3 length: 14 amino acids. V was pared by 0 bases and J by 9 bases, with 14 bases between. Germline V gives CDR1 MGHRA, CDR2 YSYEKL. The CDR3 bases are TGCGCCAGCAGCCAAGATCGGGGAGGGGTTAAAGCTTTCTTT. Its translation is CASSQDRGGVKAFF.

CDR3 nucleotide sequence: TGTGCCAGCAGTTCCGGGCGGTTGAACACTGAAGCTTTCTTT. Amino acid sequence: CASSSGRLNTEAFF. The chain is built from TRBV6-5 and TRBJ1-1; D is ambiguous. Trimming cost V 4 bases and J 0 bases, with 9 bases left between them. The CDR3 runs to 14 residues. Germline V gene lookup returns CDR1 MNHEY and CDR2 SVGAGI.

The rearrangement uses TRBV5-4 and TRBJ1-1; 7 bases agree with TRBD1. The germline CDR1 and CDR2 sequences are SGHNT and YYREEE (reference sequence). The CDR3 runs 14 residues. The J segment lost 7 bases and the V segment lost 4 bases, leaving 10 bases of the junction unmatched. CDR3 coding DNA: TGTGCCAGCAGCGGACCGGGACAGCCTATTGAAGCTTTCTTT. This sequence encodes CASSGPGQPIEAFF.

This sequence joins TRBV6-5 and TRBJ2-2, with TRBD1 as a possible D gene (5 bases). Deletions cut 5 bases from V and 5 bases from J, with 12 bases between. The CDR3 has 14 amino acids. The germline CDR1 and CDR2 sequences are MNHEY and SVGAGI. The CDR3 protein is CASSLKGNTGELFF. As DNA, the CDR3 is TGTGCCAGCAGTCTAAAGGGGAATACCGGGGAGCTGTTTTTT.

The chain is built from TRBV19 and TRBJ1-2; TRBD1 aligns across 9 bases. The J segment lost 6 bases and the V segment lost 7 bases, leaving 3 bases of the junction unmatched. In germline, CDR1 is LNHDA, CDR2 SQIVND (reference sequence). The CDR3 has 12 residues. CDR3 protein: CASIDRGNGYTF. DNA for the CDR3: TGTGCCAGTATAGACAGGGGGAATGGCTACACCTTC.

CDR3 region: CASSLTGMAAYEQYV. CDR3 bases: TGTGCCAGCAGTTTAACGGGGATGGCCGCCTACGAGCAGTACGTC. The chain carries TRBV28 and TRBJ2-7; perhaps TRBD2 as D (5 bases). Germline V gives CDR1 MDHEN, CDR2 SYDVKM. The germline V and J ends were trimmed by 2 bases and 2 bases, with 13 bases remaining between them. The CDR3 loop spans 15 amino acids.

The chain has TRBV7-2 and TRBJ2-4; the D is unclear. The germline V and J ends were trimmed by 3 bases and 9 bases, with 9 bases remaining between them. Germline V gene sequence: CDR1 SGHTA, CDR2 FQGNSA. The CDR3 totals 12 residues. DNA of the CDR3: TGTGCCAGCAGCTTTTTGATGGGCATTCAGTACTTC. Translated, it gives CASSFLMGIQYF.